This paragraph reports one TCR beta chain. The specificity of this receptor is unknown. Nothing much larger sits one base from this clone, and base qualities are not available. The sample comes from a study of OX40 agonist ivuxolimab in advanced cancers. Notes on the research overall: Ivuxolimab was a fully human IgG2 agonistic monoclonal antibody targeting the costimulatory receptor OX40 (CD134). Intravenous ivuxolimab was administered to patients every 2 weeks at six dose levels: 0.01, 0.1, 0.3, 1.5, 3 and 10 mg/kg. Of the roughly 51 dose-escalation patients, hepatocellular carcinoma was present in about 20, melanoma in roughly 15, renal cell carcinoma in 9 and head and neck cancer in 9. A male proportion of 82.7% and a mean age of around 60 years, ranging from 23 to 79, were recorded for the dose-escalation cohort. Prior anti-PD-1, anti-PD-L1 or anti-CTLA-4 therapy was permitted, and 30% to 50% of dose-escalation patients had received checkpoint inhibitors. Partial responses occurred in three dose-escalation patients, of whom one had hepatocellular carcinoma and two had cutaneous melanoma. Peripheral TCRbeta sequencing aimed to test whether ivuxolimab altered TCR sequence diversity and caused clonal T-cell expansion. The paper describes the monotherapy dose-escalation part (N = 52 patients) of the phase I trial of ivuxolimab.

The V end loses 6 bases and the J end loses 5 bases, and a stretch of 19 bases separates them. Per the germline V gene, MNHNS is the CDR1 and SASEGT is the CDR2. The CDR3 holds 15 amino acids from the cysteine to the phenylalanine. The entry retains the CDR3 DNA only, 45 bases that are in frame from base 1. The research as a whole found: After ivuxolimab, more expanded clones were found on average in CD8+ T cells than in CD4+ T cells. Which antigens the clonally expanded peripheral T cells were specific for was not determined. Partial responders in the 0.1-3.0 mg/kg groups had among the lowest normalized peripheral clonal expansion, especially among CD8+ T cells. At doses from 0.1 to 3.0 mg/kg, clonal expansion was seen in both CD4+ and CD8+ blood T cells between baseline and week 6. Low levels of normalized T-cell clonal expansion were also shown by some nonresponding patients.

Patients with autoimmune disease history or receiving systemic immunosuppression were excluded from the trial. Peripheral blood for TCR sequencing was drawn from every dose cohort at baseline, at cycle 4 day 1 and at cycle 7 day 1. The samples were taken from a phase I, first-in-human, multicenter, open-label dose-escalation trial of ivuxolimab. The trial enrolled adults with locally advanced or metastatic head and neck squamous cell, hepatocellular, melanoma or renal cell carcinoma. Before TCR sequencing, CD4+ T cells and CD8+ T cells were sorted from peripheral blood as separate populations. Genomic DNA was extracted from sorted cells for sequencing of the TCRbeta CDR3 region. The immunoSEQ Assay was used for sequencing of TCRbeta CDR3 regions. What TCRdb holds here is the immuneACCESS table cut down to in-frame rearrangements. Part of the clones is not present; checked against another copy, under half of the missing clones reflect an unresolved V gene, and the others are unexplained. This sample is represented by 80,000 to 100,000 clones; around 92% of them were singletons. The biggest ten clones account for around 0.51% of the sample.

The rearranged chain carries TRBV6-1 and TRBJ2-5; the D region possibly corresponds to TRBD2 (5 bases align). This receptor was identified in an adult with an advanced solid tumor such as melanoma, head and neck, liver or kidney cancer. The starting material was CD4+ or CD8+ T cells sorted from blood, obtained in a trial of the OX40 agonist ivuxolimab. DNA sequence: TGTGCCAGCAGCGGTGGCTACGTTAAGCGGGAGACCCAGTACTTC. Its coded protein is CASSGGYVKRETQYF.